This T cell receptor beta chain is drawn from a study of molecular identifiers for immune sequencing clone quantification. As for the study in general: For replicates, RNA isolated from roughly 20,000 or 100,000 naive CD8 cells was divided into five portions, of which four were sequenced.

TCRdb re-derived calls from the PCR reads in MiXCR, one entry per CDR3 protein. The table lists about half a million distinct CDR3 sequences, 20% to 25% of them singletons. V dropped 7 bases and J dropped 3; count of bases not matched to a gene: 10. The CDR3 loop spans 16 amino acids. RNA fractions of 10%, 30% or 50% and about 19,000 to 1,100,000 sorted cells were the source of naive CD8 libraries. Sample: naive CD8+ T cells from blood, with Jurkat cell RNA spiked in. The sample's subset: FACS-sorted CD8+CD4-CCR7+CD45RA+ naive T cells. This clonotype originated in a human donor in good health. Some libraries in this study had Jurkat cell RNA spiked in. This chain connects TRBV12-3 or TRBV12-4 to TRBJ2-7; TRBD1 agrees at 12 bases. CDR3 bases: TGTGCCAGCACCCCACGTGGGACAGGGGGCCTCTACGAGCAGTACTTC. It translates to CASTPRGTGGLYEQYF.